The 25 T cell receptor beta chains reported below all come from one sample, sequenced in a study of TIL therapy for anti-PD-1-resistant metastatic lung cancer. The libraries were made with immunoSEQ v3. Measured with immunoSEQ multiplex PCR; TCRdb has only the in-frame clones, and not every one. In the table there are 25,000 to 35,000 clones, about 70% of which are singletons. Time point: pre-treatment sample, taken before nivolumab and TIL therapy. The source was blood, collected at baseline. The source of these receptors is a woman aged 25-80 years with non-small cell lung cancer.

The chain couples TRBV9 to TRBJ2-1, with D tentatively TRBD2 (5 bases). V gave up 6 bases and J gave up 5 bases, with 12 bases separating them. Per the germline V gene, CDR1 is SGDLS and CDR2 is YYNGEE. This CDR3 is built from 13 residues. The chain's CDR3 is CASNQRSDNEQFF. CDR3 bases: TGTGCCAGCAACCAGCGGAGTGACAATGAGCAGTTCTTC.

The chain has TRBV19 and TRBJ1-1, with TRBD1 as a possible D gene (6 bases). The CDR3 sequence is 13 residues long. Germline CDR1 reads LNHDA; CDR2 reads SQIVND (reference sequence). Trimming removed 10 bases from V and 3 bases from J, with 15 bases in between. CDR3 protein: CATSTGWDTEAFF. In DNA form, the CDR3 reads TGTGCCACGTCGACAGGCTGGGACACTGAAGCTTTCTTT.

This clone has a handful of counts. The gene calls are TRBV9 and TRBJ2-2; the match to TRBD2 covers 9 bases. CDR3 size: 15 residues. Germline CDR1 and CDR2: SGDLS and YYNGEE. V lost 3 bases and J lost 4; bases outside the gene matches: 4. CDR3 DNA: TGTGCCAGCAGCGCAAGCGGGAGGATCACCGGGGAGCTGTTTTTT. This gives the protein CASSASGRITGELFF.

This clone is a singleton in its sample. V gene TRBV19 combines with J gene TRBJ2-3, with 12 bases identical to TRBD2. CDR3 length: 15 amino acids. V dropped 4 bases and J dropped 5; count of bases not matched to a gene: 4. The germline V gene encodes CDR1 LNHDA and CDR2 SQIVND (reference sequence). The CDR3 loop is CASSKELAGGDTQYF. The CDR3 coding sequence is TGTGCCAGTAGTAAGGAACTAGCGGGAGGAGATACGCAGTATTTT.

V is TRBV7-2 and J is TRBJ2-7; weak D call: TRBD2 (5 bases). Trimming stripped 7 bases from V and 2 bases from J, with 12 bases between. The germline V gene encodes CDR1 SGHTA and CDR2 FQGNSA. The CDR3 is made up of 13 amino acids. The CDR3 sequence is CASTTAATYEQYF. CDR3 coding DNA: TGTGCCAGCACTACAGCGGCAACCTACGAGCAGTACTTC.

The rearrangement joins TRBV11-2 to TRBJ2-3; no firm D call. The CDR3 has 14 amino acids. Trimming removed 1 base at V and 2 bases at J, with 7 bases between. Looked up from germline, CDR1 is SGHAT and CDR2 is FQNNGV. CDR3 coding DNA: TGTGCCAGCAGCTTAGCCCCCTACACAGATACGCAGTATTTT. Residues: CASSLAPYTDTQYF.

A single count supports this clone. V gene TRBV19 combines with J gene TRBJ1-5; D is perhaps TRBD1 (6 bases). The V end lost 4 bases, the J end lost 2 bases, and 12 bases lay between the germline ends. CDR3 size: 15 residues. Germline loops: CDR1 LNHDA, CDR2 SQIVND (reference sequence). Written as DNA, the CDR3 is TGTGCCAGTAGTAGGGGGGGCTGGGGCAATCAGCCCCAGCATTTT. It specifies CASSRGGWGNQPQHF.

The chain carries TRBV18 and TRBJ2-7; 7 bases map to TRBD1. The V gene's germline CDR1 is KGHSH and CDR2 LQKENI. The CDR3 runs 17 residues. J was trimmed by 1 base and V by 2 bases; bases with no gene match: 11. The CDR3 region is CASSPGLDRSLSYEQYF. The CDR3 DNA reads TGTGCCAGCTCACCAGGTTTGGACAGGTCTCTTTCCTACGAGCAGTACTTC.

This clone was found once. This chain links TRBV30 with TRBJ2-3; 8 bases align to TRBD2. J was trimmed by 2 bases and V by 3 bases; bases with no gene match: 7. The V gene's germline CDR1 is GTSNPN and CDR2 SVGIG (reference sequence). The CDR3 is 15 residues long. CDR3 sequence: CAWRGAGVPTDTQYF. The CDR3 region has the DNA TGTGCCTGGAGGGGAGCGGGAGTACCCACAGATACGCAGTATTTT.

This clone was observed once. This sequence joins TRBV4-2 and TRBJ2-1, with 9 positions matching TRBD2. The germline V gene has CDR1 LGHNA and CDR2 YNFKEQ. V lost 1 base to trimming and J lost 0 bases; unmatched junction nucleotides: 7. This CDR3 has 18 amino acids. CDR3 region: CASSQAVAGAASYNEQFF. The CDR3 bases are TGTGCCAGCAGCCAAGCAGTAGCGGGAGCCGCCTCCTACAATGAGCAGTTCTTC.

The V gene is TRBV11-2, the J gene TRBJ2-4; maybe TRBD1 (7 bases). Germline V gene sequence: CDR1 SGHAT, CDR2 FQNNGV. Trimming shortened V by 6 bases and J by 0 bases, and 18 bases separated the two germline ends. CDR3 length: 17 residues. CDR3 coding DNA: TGTGCCAGCAGTCATTGGAGGGGGCGGTTAGCCAAAAACATTCAGTACTTC. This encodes CASSHWRGRLAKNIQYF.

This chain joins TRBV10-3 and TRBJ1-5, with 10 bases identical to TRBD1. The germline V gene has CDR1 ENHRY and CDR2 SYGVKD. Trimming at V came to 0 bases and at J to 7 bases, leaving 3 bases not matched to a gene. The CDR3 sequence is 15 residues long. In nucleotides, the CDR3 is TGTGCCATCAGTGAGTCGAAGGGACAGGGGCAGCCCCAGCATTTT. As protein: CAISESKGQGQPQHF.

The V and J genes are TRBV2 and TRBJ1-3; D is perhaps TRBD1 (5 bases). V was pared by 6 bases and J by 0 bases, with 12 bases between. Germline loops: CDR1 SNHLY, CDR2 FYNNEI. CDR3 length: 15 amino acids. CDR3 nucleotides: TGTGCCAGCAGGGTAGGAACAGGCTCTGGAAACACCATATATTTT. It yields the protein CASRVGTGSGNTIYF.

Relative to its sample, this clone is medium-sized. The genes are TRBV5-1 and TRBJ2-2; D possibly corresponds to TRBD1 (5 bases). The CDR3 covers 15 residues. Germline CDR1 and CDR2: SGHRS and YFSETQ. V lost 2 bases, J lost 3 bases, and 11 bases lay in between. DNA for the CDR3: TGCGCCAGCAGCTTAAGCCAGGGATACACCGGGGAGCTGTTTTTT. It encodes CASSLSQGYTGELFF.

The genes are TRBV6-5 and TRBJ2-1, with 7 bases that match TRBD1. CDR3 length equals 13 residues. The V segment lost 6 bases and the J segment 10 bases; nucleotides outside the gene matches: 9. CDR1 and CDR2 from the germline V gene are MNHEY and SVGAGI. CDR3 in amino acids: CASRRTGAREQFF. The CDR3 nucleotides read TGTGCCAGCAGGCGTACAGGGGCCCGGGAGCAGTTCTTC.

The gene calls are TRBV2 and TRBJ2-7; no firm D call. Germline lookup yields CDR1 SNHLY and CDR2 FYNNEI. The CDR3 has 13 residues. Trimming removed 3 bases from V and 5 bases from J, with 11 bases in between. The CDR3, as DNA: TGTGCCAGCAGTGATAGAGTCGGCCACGAGCAGTACTTC. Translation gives CASSDRVGHEQYF.

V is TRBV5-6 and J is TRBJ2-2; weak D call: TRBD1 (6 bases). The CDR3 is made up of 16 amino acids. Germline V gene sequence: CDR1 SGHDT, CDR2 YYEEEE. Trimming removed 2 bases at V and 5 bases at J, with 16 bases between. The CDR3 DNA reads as TGTGCCAGCAGCTTCACTCCGGGACACGAGACCGGGGAGCTGTTTTTT. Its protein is CASSFTPGHETGELFF.

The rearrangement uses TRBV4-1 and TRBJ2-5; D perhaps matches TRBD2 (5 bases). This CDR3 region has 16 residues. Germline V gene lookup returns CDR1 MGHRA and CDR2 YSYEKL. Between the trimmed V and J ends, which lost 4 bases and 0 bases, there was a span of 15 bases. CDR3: CASSPTPAGYQETQYF. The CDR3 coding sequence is TGCGCCAGCAGCCCCACCCCTGCGGGTTACCAAGAGACCCAGTACTTC.

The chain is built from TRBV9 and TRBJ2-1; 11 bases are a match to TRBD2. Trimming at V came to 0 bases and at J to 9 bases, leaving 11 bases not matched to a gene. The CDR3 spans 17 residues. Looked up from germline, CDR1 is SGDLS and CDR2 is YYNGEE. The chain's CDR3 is CASSVGSGRAYGSEQFF. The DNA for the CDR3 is TGTGCCAGCAGCGTAGGTAGCGGGAGGGCCTACGGTAGTGAGCAGTTCTTC.

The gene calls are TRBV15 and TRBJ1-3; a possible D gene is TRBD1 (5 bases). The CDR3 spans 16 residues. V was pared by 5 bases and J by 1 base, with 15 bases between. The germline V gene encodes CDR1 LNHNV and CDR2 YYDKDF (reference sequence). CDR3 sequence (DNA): TGTGCCACCAGCCGAGGCGGGACGGGGTCTGGAAACACCATATATTTT. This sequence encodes CATSRGGTGSGNTIYF.

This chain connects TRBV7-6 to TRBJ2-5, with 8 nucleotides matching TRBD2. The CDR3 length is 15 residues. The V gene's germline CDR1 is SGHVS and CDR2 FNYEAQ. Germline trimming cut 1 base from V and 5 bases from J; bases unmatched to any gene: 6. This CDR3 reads CASSLVGTSDETQYF. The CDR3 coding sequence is TGTGCCAGCAGCTTAGTAGGGACTAGTGATGAGACCCAGTACTTC.

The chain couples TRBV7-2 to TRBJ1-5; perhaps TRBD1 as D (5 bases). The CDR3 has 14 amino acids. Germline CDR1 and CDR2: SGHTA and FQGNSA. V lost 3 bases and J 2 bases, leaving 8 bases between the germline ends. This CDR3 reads CASSFWGGNQPQHF. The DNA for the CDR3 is TGTGCCAGCAGCTTTTGGGGGGGCAATCAGCCCCAGCATTTT.

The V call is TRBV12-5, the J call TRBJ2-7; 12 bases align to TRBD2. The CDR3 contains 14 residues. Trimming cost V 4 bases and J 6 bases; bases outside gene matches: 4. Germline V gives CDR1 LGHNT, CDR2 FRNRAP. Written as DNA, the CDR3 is TGTGCTAGTGGTTCTACGGGACTAGCGGGCGAGCAGTACTTC. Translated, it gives CASGSTGLAGEQYF.

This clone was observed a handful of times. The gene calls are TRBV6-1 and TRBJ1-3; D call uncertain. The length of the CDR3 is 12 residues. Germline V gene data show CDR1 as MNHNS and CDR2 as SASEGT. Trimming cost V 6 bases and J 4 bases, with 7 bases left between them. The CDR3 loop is CASRTIGNTIYF. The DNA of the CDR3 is TGTGCCAGCAGGACGATCGGAAACACCATATATTTT.

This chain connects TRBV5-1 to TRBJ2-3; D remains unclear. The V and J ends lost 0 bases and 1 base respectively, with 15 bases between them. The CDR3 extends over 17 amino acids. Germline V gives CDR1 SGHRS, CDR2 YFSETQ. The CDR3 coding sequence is TGCGCCAGCAGCTTGGATCGGGCAGCTCTCGGCACAGATACGCAGTATTTT. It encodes CASSLDRAALGTDTQYF.